This T cell receptor (beta chain) was captured by sequencing in a study of shared clonotypes between healthy human individuals. Overall study results and limits: Across a handful of donors, naive CD4 shared around 5.1%, naive CD8 under 4%, memory CD4 roughly 2.3%, memory CD8 roughly 0.37%. Generation probabilities of non-shared clonotypes were lower (relative to those shared by all four donors).

The ends were cut back, 5 bases at V and 5 bases at J, with 10 bases in the middle. Germline V gene sequence: CDR1 SEHNR, CDR2 FQNEAQ (reference sequence). CDR3 size: 13 residues. It was CD45RO-negative cells, positively selected for CCR7, that made up naive CD8 cells, with terminally differentiated effector memory CD45RA+ cells excluded. Here immunoSEQ multiplex PCR was the method, and the copy in TCRdb shows in-frame clones only, minus some. The sample records some 580,000 clones, nearly 98% being singletons. Worth noting for this clone: As yet, its antigen is unknown.

This TCR derives from a man aged 25 to 40 in good health. V is TRBV7-9 and J is TRBJ2-4; the D gene could be TRBD1 or TRBD2 (5 bases each). Sequencing was done on a sample of naive CD8+ T cells sorted from blood. CDR3 coding DNA: TGTGCCAGCAGCCGGGACCGAGAAAACATTCAGTACTTC. Translation: CASSRDRENIQYF.